Given below is one T cell receptor beta chain in context. The antigen this receptor binds is unknown. Base qualities are missing; no much larger clone stands one base away. This record comes from a study of CD4 T cells in relation to SARS-CoV-2 and coronaviruses (dated by TCRdb to about 2021). In the study overall: In the ViraFEST assay, PBMCs were grown with antigen for 9 to 10 days, and TCR beta CDR3s were then sequenced to identify antigen-specific clonal expansions. An HIV-1 Nef peptide pool or a no-peptide culture served as the negative reference condition. Shared crossreactive spike epitopes were mapped to their HLA restriction using patient-derived lymphoblastoid cell lines. At the level of individual TCR clonotypes, the study measured memory CD4+ T cell crossreactivity between SARS-CoV-2 spike protein and common cold coronavirus spike proteins. Samples from three pre-COVID donors and the naive versus memory experiments were sequenced with the Adaptive Biotechnologies TCR-sequencing kit; other data were Illumina-based. Expansion assays from other donors in the study were sequenced with a different, Illumina-based TCR-beta assay.

What the work shows at the level of the full study, not this receptor alone: Because the crossreactivity analysis focused on spike protein, crossreactivity against other viral proteins was not assessed. Around two thirds of donors had memory CD4+ clonotypes that crossrecognized SARS-CoV-2 and at least one common cold coronavirus spike. No donor contributed both pre-pandemic and post-infection samples, which limited tracing the source of pre-existing responses. Small numbers of patients and of tested TCRs limited the study. Compared with monoreactive clones, crossreactive clones had significantly weaker SARS-CoV-2-driven expansion, a result consistent with antigenic imprinting.

There are 14 amino acids in the CDR3, from cysteine to phenylalanine inclusive. Solely the CDR3 DNA is kept, with 42 bases framed from the first base. Looking up the germline V gene yields CDR1 SGDLS and CDR2 YYNGEE. Trimming costs V 4 bases and J 2 bases, and their ends lie 10 bases apart. CD4+ T cells from unexposed donors were collected before the COVID-19 pandemic (2011-2018). Following 10 days of culture, the EasySep CD4+ T cell isolation kit was used to isolate CD4+ T cells. As cell number allowed, CD4+ T cells from unexposed donors were tested for reactivity to SARS-CoV-2 S and N and to four common cold coronavirus spike pools. PBMCs were cultured at a few million per well in IMDM supplemented with around 5.1% human AB serum and around 9.2 IU/ml IL-2. Half of the culture medium was replaced with fresh IL-2-containing medium on days 3 and 7. Each peptide culture condition was generally run in triplicate replicate wells. Leukapheresis product for the unexposed donors was purchased commercially. PBMCs were isolated from leukapheresis product or whole blood by Ficoll-Paque PLUS gradient centrifugation. The PBMCs went either fresh into the expansion assay or into cryopreservation at -140 degrees C. The QIAamp Micro DNA Kit was used to extract genomic DNA from the CD4+ T cells.

The library relied on the immunoSEQ multiplex PCR assay. Per the authors' processing: During preprocessing, nonproductive sequences were removed, along with CDR3s that did not begin with C, did not end with F or W, or were shorter than 7 amino acids. The MANAFEST web app was used to call antigen-specific clonotypes on the basis of expansion compared with the reference and with other culture wells. A clone counted as positive if significantly expanded in 2 of 3 replicate wells versus the reference culture at FDR below 0.05. Positive clones also required significant expansion versus all other tandem wells and an odds ratio above 5. CDR3 homology was quantified as pairwise Levenshtein distance, calculated with the stringdist R package after three terminal residues were trimmed from each end. The source is immuneACCESS, and TCRdb retained only in-frame sequences with V and J called. Part of the clones is not carried over; for the studies checked, unresolved V genes explain less than half of this, and the remainder is unexplained. The DNA gave D and trimming, while V, J and clone size come from that table. This sample lists just under 30,000 clones; about 80% were detected once. The ten largest clones add up to over 15% of the sample.

Sequencing used CD4+ T cells from PBMCs, cultured in vitro. This receptor was identified in a human donor in good health. The rearrangement joined TRBV9 to TRBJ2-1; the D gene cannot be named for sure. This receptor has the CDR3 CASSMRGTYNEQFF. The DNA reads as follows: TGTGCCAGCAGCATGCGCGGAACCTACAATGAGCAGTTCTTC.